A selection of T cell receptor beta chains follows, all from one sample in a study of T cells in Graves' hyperthyroidism and ophthalmopathy. TCRdb re-derived calls from the multiplex PCR reads in MiXCR, one entry per CDR3 protein. This repertoire shows 600,000 to 650,000 distinct CDR3 sequences, more than 20% found once; its top ten account for more than 30%. Material for sequencing was blood. The receptors originated from a man in his thirties or forties with Graves' ophthalmopathy. CDR3s include the opening cysteine and the closing phenylalanine or tryptophan. Each record gives: CDR3 protein, CDR3 DNA, D gene, clone size, V gene, J gene. A D gene is named only where the DNA matches it firmly. Clone size is given for some rows only: seen once, a few or many times, or a class if the clone is expanded.

CDR3aa: CASSQSGSNSNQPQHF; CDR3nt: TGTGCCAGCAGCCAGAGTGGCAGTAATAGCAATCAGCCCCAGCATTTT; d_gene: .; abundance: many; v_gene: TRBV3-2; j_gene: TRBJ1-5
CDR3aa: CASSPRTGSGELFF; CDR3nt: TGTGCCAGCAGCCCAAGGACAGGGTCCGGGGAGCTGTTTTTT; d_gene: TRBD1; abundance: few; v_gene: TRBV7-9; j_gene: TRBJ2-2
CDR3aa: CAISEDRGGGDQPQHF; CDR3nt: TGTGCCATCAGTGAGGACAGAGGCGGCGGGGATCAGCCCCAGCATTTT; d_gene: .; abundance: .; v_gene: TRBV10-3; j_gene: TRBJ1-5
CDR3aa: CASGIIGTSGRAGSTDTQYF; CDR3nt: TGTGCTAGTGGTATCATCGGGACTAGCGGGAGGGCCGGTAGCACAGATACGCAGTATTTT; d_gene: TRBD2; abundance: few; v_gene: TRBV12-5; j_gene: TRBJ2-3
CDR3aa: CASSLKVQGANTGELFF; CDR3nt: TGCGCCAGCAGCCTAAAAGTACAGGGGGCGAACACCGGGGAGCTGTTTTTT; d_gene: TRBD1; abundance: few; v_gene: TRBV4-1; j_gene: TRBJ2-2
CDR3aa: CASSVNSGHRYNEQFF; CDR3nt: TGTGCCAGCAGCGTAAACTCGGGACACCGCTACAATGAGCAGTTCTTC; d_gene: .; abundance: few; v_gene: TRBV9; j_gene: TRBJ2-1
CDR3aa: CASNPGQGNSPLHF; CDR3nt: TGTGCCAGCAACCCGGGACAGGGGAATTCACCCCTCCACTTT; d_gene: TRBD1; abundance: .; v_gene: TRBV2; j_gene: TRBJ1-6
CDR3aa: CASSSLASGYYEQYF; CDR3nt: TGTGCCAGCAGTAGTTTGGCTAGCGGGTATTACGAGCAGTACTTC; d_gene: TRBD2; abundance: .; v_gene: TRBV27; j_gene: TRBJ2-7
CDR3aa: CSARDPGLAVSYEQYF; CDR3nt: TGCAGTGCTAGAGATCCGGGACTAGCGGTCTCCTACGAGCAGTACTTC; d_gene: TRBD2; abundance: .; v_gene: TRBV20-1; j_gene: TRBJ2-7
CDR3aa: CASSQGMTYGYTF; CDR3nt: TGTGCCAGCAGCCAAGGTATGACCTATGGCTACACCTTC; d_gene: .; abundance: .; v_gene: TRBV3-1; j_gene: TRBJ1-2
CDR3aa: CASSRPDGGSYEQYF; CDR3nt: TGTGCCAGCAGCAGGCCGGATGGGGGCTCCTACGAGCAGTACTTC; d_gene: .; abundance: .; v_gene: TRBV5-6; j_gene: TRBJ2-7
CDR3aa: CASSQGRTAGNTIYF; CDR3nt: TGTGCCAGCAGCCAAGGGAGGACAGCTGGAAACACCATATATTTT; d_gene: .; abundance: few; v_gene: TRBV3-1; j_gene: TRBJ1-3
CDR3aa: CASSPYRGPNTGELFF; CDR3nt: TGTGCCAGCAGTCCATACAGGGGCCCGAACACCGGGGAGCTGTTTTTT; d_gene: TRBD1; abundance: .; v_gene: TRBV27; j_gene: TRBJ2-2
CDR3aa: CASSPAGQADYGYTF; CDR3nt: TGTGCCAGCAGCCCCGCGGGACAGGCTGACTATGGCTACACCTTC; d_gene: TRBD1; abundance: .; v_gene: TRBV3-1; j_gene: TRBJ1-2
CDR3aa: CASSTRGNTEAFF; CDR3nt: TGTGCCAGCAGTACCAGGGGGAACACTGAAGCTTTCTTT; d_gene: .; abundance: many; v_gene: TRBV7-8; j_gene: TRBJ1-1
CDR3aa: CASSYSAVQGSEKLFF; CDR3nt: TGTGCCAGCAGTTACTCGGCGGTACAGGGGAGTGAAAAACTGTTTTTT; d_gene: TRBD1; abundance: .; v_gene: TRBV6-2/TRBV6-3; j_gene: TRBJ1-4
CDR3aa: CSVADAVANTGELFF; CDR3nt: TGCAGCGTTGCAGACGCAGTCGCGAACACCGGGGAGCTGTTTTTT; d_gene: .; abundance: .; v_gene: TRBV29-1; j_gene: TRBJ2-2
CDR3aa: CASSQAERLVNEQFF; CDR3nt: TGTGCCAGCAGCCAGGCCGAGCGCCTCGTCAATGAGCAGTTCTTC; d_gene: .; abundance: few; v_gene: TRBV4-2; j_gene: TRBJ2-1
CDR3aa: CASSLAQGGNEQFF; CDR3nt: TGTGCCAGCAGTTTGGCACAGGGGGGCAATGAGCAGTTCTTC; d_gene: TRBD1; abundance: many; v_gene: TRBV28; j_gene: TRBJ2-1
CDR3aa: CSARGQTTTRGYEQYF; CDR3nt: TGCAGTGCTAGGGGACAGACTACCACAAGGGGGTACGAGCAGTACTTC; d_gene: TRBD1; abundance: .; v_gene: TRBV20-1; j_gene: TRBJ2-7
CDR3aa: CASSLAGVDEQYF; CDR3nt: TGTGCCAGCAGTCTAGCGGGAGTAGACGAGCAGTACTTC; d_gene: TRBD2; abundance: few; v_gene: TRBV28; j_gene: TRBJ2-7
CDR3aa: CASSLVSRGLTYEQYF; CDR3nt: TGCGCCAGCAGCTTGGTGAGCAGGGGTCTGACCTACGAGCAGTACTTC; d_gene: .; abundance: many; v_gene: TRBV5-1; j_gene: TRBJ2-7
CDR3aa: CASSYLETYEQYF; CDR3nt: TGTGCCAGCAGTTACCTAGAAACCTACGAGCAGTACTTC; d_gene: .; abundance: many; v_gene: TRBV6-2/TRBV6-3; j_gene: TRBJ2-7
CDR3aa: CASSFSLTQYF; CDR3nt: TGTGCCAGCAGCTTTTCGCTAACCCAGTACTTC; d_gene: .; abundance: many; v_gene: TRBV7-2; j_gene: TRBJ2-5
CDR3aa: CASSPQTAPYGYTF; CDR3nt: TGTGCCAGCAGCCCCCAGACAGCTCCCTATGGCTACACCTTC; d_gene: .; abundance: once; v_gene: TRBV13; j_gene: TRBJ1-2
CDR3aa: CASSQARDTQYF; CDR3nt: TGTGCCAGCAGCCAGGCGCGCGATACGCAGTATTTT; d_gene: .; abundance: many; v_gene: TRBV7-3; j_gene: TRBJ2-3
CDR3aa: CASNSPGGNTGELFF; CDR3nt: TGCGCCAGCAATTCGCCGGGAGGGAACACCGGGGAGCTGTTTTTT; d_gene: TRBD2; abundance: .; v_gene: TRBV5-1; j_gene: TRBJ2-2
CDR3aa: CASSSWTGDTEAFF; CDR3nt: TGTGCCAGCTCATCCTGGACAGGGGACACTGAAGCTTTCTTT; d_gene: TRBD1; abundance: many; v_gene: TRBV18; j_gene: TRBJ1-1